What follows describes a single T cell receptor (beta chain). This sample was included in a study of T cell changes during pregnancy in multiple sclerosis. The germline V gene has CDR1 MDHEN and CDR2 SYDVKM. V was pared by 1 base and J by 8 bases, with 9 bases between. There are 12 residues in the CDR3. The protocol was immunoSEQ multiplex PCR, while the TCRdb copy is restricted to in-frame clones and leaves out a portion. The sample lists approximately 40,000 clones, about 89% seen once, with roughly 0.37% in the top ten. The sample consisted of CD4+ T cells from peripheral blood mononuclear cells, taken in the third trimester of pregnancy. The receptor comes from a female donor in good health, enrolled as a control in a pregnancy study. V is TRBV28 and J is TRBJ2-7; D may be TRBD1 (5 bases). The CDR3 sequence: CASSLLDTKQYF. DNA for the CDR3: TGTGCCAGCAGTTTATTGGACACAAAGCAGTACTTC. Full variable domain (remainder filled in from reference TRBV28 and TRBJ2-7): DVKVTQSSRYLVKRTGEKVFLECVQDMDHENMFWYRQDPGLGLRLIYFSYDVKMKEKGDIPEGYSVSREKKERFSLILESASTNQTSMYLCASSLLDTKQYFGPGTRLTVT.